Described below is a single T cell receptor (beta chain) sequence and its context. Its antigen is unidentified. The data belong to a study of cytomegalovirus exposure and HLA in healthy donors. Study-wide findings and caveats: Researchers catalogued around 150 TCR beta chains as cytomegalovirus-associated. Segments of the TCR beta V type were, in most cases, productive about 87% or about 30% of the time in an earlier analysis.

The PCR employed 60 Vbeta primers together with 13 Jbeta primers. Profiling relied on immunoSEQ multiplex PCR, and the TCRdb table lists in-frame clones only, not all of them. The data hold 75,000 to 95,000 clones, with approximately 71% observed a single time. Germline assignment: CDR1 SGHRS and CDR2 YFSETQ. CDR3 length: 15 amino acids. Trimming took 2 bases from V and 3 from J, leaving 12 bases between them. The chain carries TRBV5-1 and TRBJ2-1; D is perhaps TRBD2 (6 bases). Input material: PBMCs. The origin of this receptor is a man in his fifties in good health and CMV-seronegative. CDR3 nucleotide sequence: TGCGCCAGCAGCTTCGTAGGGACTCACTACAATGAGCAGTTCTTC. Its protein is CASSFVGTHYNEQFF.